This TCR beta chain comes out of a study of blood T cell repertoires in COVID-19. The wider study: Samples taken during acute and convalescent COVID-19 were collected in the United States, Italy and Spain. T cells, B-cell-depleted T cells, or PBMCs supplied cDNA or gDNA.

Original data processing: Counts of nucleated cells, estimated from reference gene primer amplification, were obtained. Measured with immunoSEQ multiplex PCR; TCRdb has only the in-frame clones, and not every one. The D gene and trimming were derived from the DNA, and the V and J assignments and clone size from that table. Found here are around 110,000 clones, 76% of them singletons; the top ten hold 5% to 8%. V gave up 3 bases and J gave up 10 bases; unmatched junction bases: 13. Germline values: CDR1 KGHDR, CDR2 SFDVKD. The CDR3 has 17 amino acids. The sequenced sample was peripheral blood. The sequence came from a man at least 80 years old with COVID-19, enrolled during active disease. The chain is built from TRBV24-1 and TRBJ2-1; 11 nucleotides line up with TRBD2. The CDR3 bases are TGTGCCACCAGTGATAGTAGCGGGAGGGCCTTAGGATACGAGCAGTTCTTC. This sequence encodes CATSDSSGRALGYEQFF.